This TCR beta chain is drawn from a study of blood T cells in healthy people across ages. Healthy Caucasian individuals from Russia aged roughly 6 to 100 served as donors. With 5 bases clipped from V and 5 bases from J, the junction kept 14 bases outside the gene matches. CDR1 and CDR2 (germline): SGHRS, YFSETQ. The CDR3 loop spans 16 amino acids. With a J-beta primer mix and a sample-barcoded 5' primer, a second PCR ran roughly 7 to 11 cycles. Each cDNA molecule received a tag from a template-switch adaptor that had 12 random nucleotides. Each CDR3 protein gets one entry after TCRdb re-called the 5' RACE reads with MiXCR. The sample carries around 780,000 distinct CDR3 sequences, around 50% recorded once.

V and J are TRBV5-1 and TRBJ2-7, with 9 positions matching TRBD2. The TCR sequence derives from a man in his forties in good health. What was sequenced was blood. The CDR3 DNA reads as TGCGCCAGCAGGGAGACTTATAGCGGGAGATTACACGAGCAGTACTTC. This sequence encodes CASRETYSGRLHEQYF.